This paragraph covers one TCR beta chain sequence. Its target is not known. The source of the sample is a study of cytomegalovirus exposure and HLA in healthy donors. Trimming cost V 2 bases and J 4 bases; bases outside gene matches: 11. The germline gives CDR1 SGHRS, CDR2 YFSETQ. The CDR3 has 16 amino acids. The method was immunoSEQ multiplex PCR; TCRdb's version includes in-frame clones alone and lacks a portion of them. The repertoire holds 120,000 or so clones, with about 96% as singletons. Study-level findings and limits: The study flagged some 180 TCR beta chains as cytomegalovirus-associated.

The clonotype comes from a young man in good health and CMV-seronegative. This sequence joins TRBV5-1 and TRBJ1-2, with 7 bases aligning to TRBD1. The sequencing input was PBMCs. This chain's CDR3 is CASSLEGAKKSYGYTF. The CDR3 DNA is TGCGCCAGCAGCTTAGAGGGGGCAAAGAAATCCTATGGCTACACCTTC. Combining the CDR3 with reference TRBV5-1 and TRBJ1-2 gives the whole variable domain KAGVTQTPRYLIKTRGQQVTLSCSPISGHRSVSWYQQTPGQGLQFLFEYFSETQRNKGNFPGRFSGRQFSNSRSEMNVSTLELGDSALYLCASSLEGAKKSYGYTFGSGTRLTVV.